This T cell receptor (beta chain) stems from a study of spatial heterogeneity in lung cancer. Time point here: sample taken at primary tumor resection. In each case, whole RNA from tumor, nontumor lung or frozen PBMC was sequenced unsorted. Untreated early-stage non-small cell lung cancer patients, some 70 in total, were the donors. This clonotype was counted ten times or more. The antigen remains undetermined. Germline V gene sequence: CDR1 SGHVS, CDR2 FQNEAQ. The V and J ends lost 1 base and 9 bases, in that order; junction bases with no gene match: 9. CDR3 length equals 15 residues. General study results and limits: There were more appearances of ubiquitous expanded tumor TCRs in blood at resection than at follow-up.

Every TCR cDNA molecule bore a unique molecular identifier. MiXCR, run by TCRdb on the 5' RACE reads, gives a single entry per CDR3 protein. The sample lists about 36,000 distinct CDR3 sequences, 4% to 6% occurring once. The chain links TRBV7-8 to TRBJ1-5; 7 nucleotides align to TRBD1. The receptor's source is a female donor with early-stage non-small cell lung cancer. Specimen: PBMCs, collected at surgery. CDR3 amino acids: CASSLEGAGGLPQHF. The CDR3 bases are TGTGCCAGCAGCTTAGAAGGGGCAGGGGGTTTGCCCCAGCATTTT.